These 25 T cell receptor beta chains were all obtained from the same sample, sequenced in a study of T-cell reconstitution after alpha-beta-depleted transplantation in children. This sample's TCRbeta library carried unique molecular identifier barcodes. In TCRdb, the PCR reads were re-called with MiXCR into one record per CDR3 protein. Of around 500,000 distinct CDR3 sequences in the sample, more than 20% were seen once. Sequenced here: PBMCs, mostly from graft donor cells, sampled 360 days after TCRalphabeta/CD19-depleted stem cell transplant. The source is a boy in the first two years of life who had a stem cell transplant for acute myeloid leukemia, so the T cells may come from the graft donor.

This chain uses TRBV20-1 with TRBJ2-2; 10 bases fit TRBD2. This CDR3 is 16 amino acids long. V shed 5 bases and J 7 bases; nucleotides not matched to a gene: 13. Germline V lookup: CDR1 DFQATT, CDR2 SNEGSKA (reference sequence). As DNA, the CDR3 is TGCAGTGCTTCTCGAAGCGGGGGGGCCATAGGCGGGGAGCTGTTTTTT. It codes for CSASRSGGAIGGELFF.

This clonotype appeared many times. The V gene is TRBV12-3 or TRBV12-4, the J gene TRBJ1-4; possible D gene TRBD1, 5 bases. The CDR3 sequence is 15 residues long. Deletions cut 8 bases from V and 5 bases from J, with 18 bases between. The CDR3 loop reads CASLNGGAANEKLFF. Written as DNA, the CDR3 is TGTGCCAGCCTCAATGGCGGGGCAGCAAATGAAAAACTGTTTTTT.

The chain carries TRBV6-1 and TRBJ2-3, with no clear D. V was clipped by 2 bases and J by 1 base, with 7 bases between them. The CDR3 runs 14 residues. The germline V gene encodes CDR1 MNHNS and CDR2 SASEGT. In nucleotides, the CDR3 is TGTGCCAGCAGTGAAAGGCAGGGCACAGATACGCAGTATTTT. Amino acids: CASSERQGTDTQYF.

This clonotype was recorded at least ten times. This chain connects TRBV12-3 or TRBV12-4 to TRBJ2-2, with D perhaps matching TRBD1 or TRBD2 (5 bases each). The CDR3 is 15 residues long. V gave up 2 bases and J gave up 4 bases, with 11 bases separating them. The CDR3 protein is CASSLNGAPTGELFF. The CDR3 DNA reads TGTGCCAGCAGTTTAAACGGGGCACCCACCGGGGAGCTGTTTTTT.

The gene calls are TRBV9 and TRBJ2-3; 12 bases align to TRBD1. The CDR3 contains 17 residues. CDR1 is SGDLS, CDR2 YYNGEE, per germline. Germline trimming cut 0 bases from V and 6 bases from J; bases unmatched to any gene: 8. DNA for the CDR3: TGTGCCAGCAGCGTAGCTTGGGGACAGGGGGCTTCGGATACGCAGTATTTT. It codes for CASSVAWGQGASDTQYF.

This clonotype has ten or more counts. The chain combines TRBV6-5 with TRBJ1-1; D ambiguous. Germline CDR1 and CDR2: MNHEY and SVGAGI. The CDR3 length is 11 residues. Trimming shortened V by 6 bases and J by 11 bases, and 13 bases separated the two germline ends. The CDR3 DNA follows: TGTGCCAGCAGCCATGGCAGTAGGGCTTTCTTT. This gives the protein CASSHGSRAFF.

The chain carries TRBV4-2 and TRBJ2-1; 10 positions match TRBD2. Germline CDR1 reads LGHNA; CDR2 reads YNFKEQ. Trimming took 0 bases from V and 3 from J; bases not matched to a gene: 5. CDR3 length equals 17 residues. The CDR3 spells CASSQDLVAGGYNEQFF. Here the CDR3 DNA reads TGTGCCAGCAGCCAAGATTTGGTAGCGGGGGGCTACAATGAGCAGTTCTTC.

This clonotype was picked up many times. CDR3 DNA sequence: TGCAGTGCTTTGAGGGACACTTCGTCCTACGAGCAGTACTTC. The encoded protein is CSALRDTSSYEQYF. J is TRBJ2-7 and V is TRBV20-1, with D possibly TRBD1 on 6 matching bases. Trimming left V 5 bases short and J 1 base short, with 15 bases between. The CDR3 runs 14 residues. Per the germline V gene, CDR1 is DFQATT and CDR2 is SNEGSKA (reference sequence).

This clonotype was detected only a few times. V usage is TRBV29-1 and J usage is TRBJ1-3; no clear D. V was trimmed by 4 bases and J by 0 bases, leaving 10 bases between them. This CDR3 has 14 amino acids. The germline V gene has CDR1 SQVTM and CDR2 ANQGSEA. The CDR3 sequence is CSVGEWDSGNTIYF. The DNA for the CDR3 is TGCAGCGTTGGAGAGTGGGACTCTGGAAACACCATATATTTT.

The rearrangement links TRBV20-1 to TRBJ2-3; D possibly matches TRBD1 or TRBD2 (5 bases each). Germline CDR1 reads DFQATT; CDR2 reads SNEGSKA (reference sequence). V shed 5 bases and J shed 9 bases, with 18 bases lying between them. CDR3 length: 13 amino acids. The CDR3 is CSAVGHPGRTQYF. CDR3 coding DNA: TGCAGTGCTGTGGGCCACCCGGGGCGGACGCAGTATTTT.

This clonotype was seen repeatedly, ten times or more. The gene calls are TRBV29-1 and TRBJ2-5; D gene unclear. The CDR3 runs to 14 residues. Germline loops: CDR1 SQVTM, CDR2 ANQGSEA. Trimming removed 4 bases from V and 4 bases from J, with 16 bases in between. CDR3 DNA: TGCAGCGTTGTTGCCGGTTGGATGGGAGAGACCCAGTACTTC. Translating it yields CSVVAGWMGETQYF.

This clonotype showed up many times. The chain employs TRBV12-3 or TRBV12-4 and TRBJ1-5, with D perhaps matching TRBD1 (5 bases). The CDR3 extends over 15 amino acids. Deletions cut 3 bases from V and 2 bases from J, with 11 bases between. CDR3 coding DNA: TGTGCCAGCAGTTTTGGACCACAGGGCAATCAGCCCCAGCATTTT. It specifies CASSFGPQGNQPQHF.

V and J are TRBV20-1 and TRBJ2-1, with D unresolved. Deletions cut 2 bases from V and 10 bases from J, with 18 bases between. In germline, CDR1 is DFQATT, CDR2 SNEGSKA (reference sequence). The CDR3 is made up of 14 amino acids. In nucleotides, the CDR3 is TGCAGTGCTAGATTGCCTCGACACCTTCAAGAGCAGTTCTTC. Translated: CSARLPRHLQEQFF.

This clonotype appeared many times. The rearrangement uses TRBV29-1 and TRBJ2-5; weak D call: TRBD1 (5 bases). Germline values: CDR1 SQVTM, CDR2 ANQGSEA. This CDR3 is 16 amino acids long. V lost 3 bases to trimming and J lost 1 base, with 18 bases between them. This chain's CDR3 is CSVDDRSGYFQETQYF. CDR3 in DNA: TGCAGCGTTGACGATCGGTCAGGGTACTTCCAAGAGACCCAGTACTTC.

The table lists this clonotype with a few counts. The rearrangement joins TRBV20-1 to TRBJ2-7; D not certain. Germline lookup yields CDR1 DFQATT and CDR2 SNEGSKA (reference sequence). The CDR3 is made up of 13 amino acids. With 1 base removed from V and 0 bases from J, the gap between germline ends came to 7 bases. The chain's CDR3 is CSARARSSYEQYF. Written as DNA, the CDR3 is TGCAGTGCTAGAGCTCGGAGCTCCTACGAGCAGTACTTC.

The chain uses TRBV20-1 and TRBJ2-1; 8 bases are shared with TRBD2. The trim removed 1 base at V and 0 bases at J, leaving 17 bases unmatched. This CDR3 has 20 residues. Germline loops: CDR1 DFQATT, CDR2 SNEGSKA (reference sequence). CDR3 coding DNA: TGCAGTGCTAGAGCCCCGGTTGGCGGGGGGTTATCTAGCTCCTACAATGAGCAGTTCTTC. It is translated as CSARAPVGGGLSSSYNEQFF.

Here the CDR3 DNA reads TGTGCCAGCTCACCCGCAGGGGACGAAAAACTGTTTTTT. It translates to CASSPAGDEKLFF. V gene TRBV18 combines with J gene TRBJ1-4; tentative D call: TRBD1 (6 bases). The CDR3 sequence is 13 residues long. The germline V gene has CDR1 KGHSH and CDR2 LQKENI. Trimming pared 3 bases from V and 8 bases from J, leaving 10 bases between.

This clonotype has just a few counts. The chain is built from TRBV27 and TRBJ1-1, with TRBD1 as a possible D gene (6 bases). Looked up from germline, CDR1 is MNHEY and CDR2 is SMNVEV (reference sequence). The CDR3 is made up of 14 amino acids. Trimming took off 2 bases at V and 5 bases at J, with 12 bases between the two ends. The CDR3 DNA reads as TGTGCCAGCAGTTTAGGGGGGCGGATGACTGAAGCTTTCTTT. Translated, it gives CASSLGGRMTEAFF.

This clonotype was observed many times. The chain is built from TRBV15 and TRBJ2-7; D ambiguous. Germline CDR1 is LNHNV and CDR2 is YYDKDF (reference sequence). The CDR3 runs 13 residues. Trimming cost V 0 bases and J 1 base, with 4 bases left between them. CDR3 nucleotide sequence: TGTGCCACCAGCAGAGAGGGGTCCTACGAGCAGTACGTC. Protein sequence: CATSREGSYEQYV.

The J gene is TRBJ2-2, the V gene TRBV5-1; 9 bases agree with TRBD1. Trimming removed 4 bases from V and 2 bases from J; junction bases left unmatched: 6. The CDR3 consists of 16 residues. Germline CDR1 is SGHRS and CDR2 is YFSETQ. CDR3 nucleotide sequence: TGCGCCAGCAGCCCGGACAGGGGCCGTAACACCGGGGAGCTGTTTTTT. Translating gives CASSPDRGRNTGELFF. Together with reference TRBV5-1 and TRBJ2-2, the CDR3 gives the full variable domain: KAGVTQTPRYLIKTRGQQVTLSCSPISGHRSVSWYQQTPGQGLQFLFEYFSETQRNKGNFPGRFSGRQFSNSRSEMNVSTLELGDSALYLCASSPDRGRNTGELFFGEGSRLTVL.

This chain uses TRBV12-3 or TRBV12-4 with TRBJ2-3; 8 bases align to TRBD2. J lost 2 bases, V lost 7 bases, and 14 bases had no gene match. This CDR3 comprises 17 residues. The CDR3, as DNA: TGTGCCAGCACTCAAGAAAAGGGACTAGAGATCACAGATACGCAGTATTTT. Amino acid sequence: CASTQEKGLEITDTQYF.

This clonotype occurred a few times. The V call is TRBV15, the J call TRBJ2-5; maybe TRBD2 (6 bases). This CDR3 has 15 residues. Trimming removed 5 bases from V and 0 bases from J, with 13 bases in between. CDR1 is LNHNV, CDR2 YYDKDF, per germline (reference sequence). CDR3 nucleotide sequence: TGTGCCACCAGCCAAGGGGAGGTGTACCAAGAGACCCAGTACTTC. It specifies CATSQGEVYQETQYF.

This chain uses TRBV25-1 with TRBJ2-7; 12 bases are a match to TRBD2. Germline values: CDR1 MGHDK, CDR2 SYGVNS. Unmatched junction bases numbered 10, after V lost 8 bases and J lost 5 bases. CDR3 size: 15 residues. The CDR3 is CASGELAGGRNEQYF. CDR3 coding DNA: TGTGCCAGCGGGGAACTAGCGGGGGGTAGGAACGAGCAGTACTTC.

The chain recombines TRBV14 with TRBJ2-2; 7 bases map to TRBD1. The CDR3 contains 17 residues. The germline V gene encodes CDR1 SGHDN and CDR2 FVKESK. With V trimmed by 4 bases and J by 0 bases, 8 bases remained unmatched. The DNA for the CDR3 is TGTGCCAGCAGCCGCTACACAGGGGAACCGAACACCGGGGAGCTGTTTTTT. This gives the protein CASSRYTGEPNTGELFF.

V and J are TRBV5-1 and TRBJ2-5; D may be TRBD1 or TRBD2 (7 bases each). Between the trimmed V and J ends, which lost 4 bases and 2 bases, there was a span of 12 bases. CDR1 and CDR2 from the germline V gene are SGHRS and YFSETQ. There are 14 residues in the CDR3. This CDR3 reads CASSRAGQQETQYF. CDR3 nucleotides: TGCGCCAGCAGCAGAGCGGGACAGCAAGAGACCCAGTACTTC. The full variable domain, its missing parts supplied by reference TRBV5-1 and TRBJ2-5, is KAGVTQTPRYLIKTRGQQVTLSCSPISGHRSVSWYQQTPGQGLQFLFEYFSETQRNKGNFPGRFSGRQFSNSRSEMNVSTLELGDSALYLCASSRAGQQETQYFGPGTRLLVL.